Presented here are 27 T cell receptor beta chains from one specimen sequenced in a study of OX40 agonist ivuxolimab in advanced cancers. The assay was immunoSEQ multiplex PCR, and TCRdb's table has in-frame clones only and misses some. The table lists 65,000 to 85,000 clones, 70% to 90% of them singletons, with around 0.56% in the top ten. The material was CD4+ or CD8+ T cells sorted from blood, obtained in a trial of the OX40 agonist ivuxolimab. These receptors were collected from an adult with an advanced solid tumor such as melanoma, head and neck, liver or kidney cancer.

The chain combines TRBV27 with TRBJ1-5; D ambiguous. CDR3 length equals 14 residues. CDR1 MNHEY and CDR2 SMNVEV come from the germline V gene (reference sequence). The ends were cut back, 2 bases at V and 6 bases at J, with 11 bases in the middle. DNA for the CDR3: TGTGCCAGCAGTTTAAGAGGGTTAGGTCAGCCCCAGCATTTT. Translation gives CASSLRGLGQPQHF.

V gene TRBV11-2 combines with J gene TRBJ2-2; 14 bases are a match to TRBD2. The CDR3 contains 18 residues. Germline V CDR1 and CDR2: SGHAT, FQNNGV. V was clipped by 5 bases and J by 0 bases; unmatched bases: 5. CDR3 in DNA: TGTGCCAGCAGCCTCGGACTAGCGGGGGGACCGAACACCGGGGAGCTGTTTTTT. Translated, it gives CASSLGLAGGPNTGELFF.

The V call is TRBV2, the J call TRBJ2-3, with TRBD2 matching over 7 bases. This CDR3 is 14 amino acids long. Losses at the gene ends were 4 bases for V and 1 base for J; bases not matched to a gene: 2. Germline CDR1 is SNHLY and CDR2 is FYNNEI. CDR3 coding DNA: TGTGCCAGCAGTGTGGGACTACGCACAGATACGCAGTATTTT. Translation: CASSVGLRTDTQYF.

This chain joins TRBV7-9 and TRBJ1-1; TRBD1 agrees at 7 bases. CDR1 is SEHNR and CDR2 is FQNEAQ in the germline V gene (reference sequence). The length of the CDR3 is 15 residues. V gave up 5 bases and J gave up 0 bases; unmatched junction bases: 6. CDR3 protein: CASSQQGTMNTEAFF. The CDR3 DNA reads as TGTGCCAGCAGCCAACAGGGGACAATGAACACTGAAGCTTTCTTT.

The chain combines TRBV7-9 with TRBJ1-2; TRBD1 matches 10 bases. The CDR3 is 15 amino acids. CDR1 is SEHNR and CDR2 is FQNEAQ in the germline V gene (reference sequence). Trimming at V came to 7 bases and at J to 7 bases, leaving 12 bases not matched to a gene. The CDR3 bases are TGTGCCAGCATCCCTTCGGGTGACAGGGGGCTTGGCTACACCTTC. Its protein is CASIPSGDRGLGYTF.

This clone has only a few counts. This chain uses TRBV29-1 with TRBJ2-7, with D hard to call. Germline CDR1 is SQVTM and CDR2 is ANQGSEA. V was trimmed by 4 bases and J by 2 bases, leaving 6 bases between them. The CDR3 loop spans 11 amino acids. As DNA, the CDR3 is TGCAGCGTTGGGTGGGCCTACGAGCAGTACTTC. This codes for CSVGWAYEQYF.

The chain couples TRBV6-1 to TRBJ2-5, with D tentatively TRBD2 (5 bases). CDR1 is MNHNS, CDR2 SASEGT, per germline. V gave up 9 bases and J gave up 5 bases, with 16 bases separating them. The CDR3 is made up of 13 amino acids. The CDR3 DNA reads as TGTGCCAGTCTCGAACCGGGGTTGGAGACCCAGTACTTC. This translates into CASLEPGLETQYF.

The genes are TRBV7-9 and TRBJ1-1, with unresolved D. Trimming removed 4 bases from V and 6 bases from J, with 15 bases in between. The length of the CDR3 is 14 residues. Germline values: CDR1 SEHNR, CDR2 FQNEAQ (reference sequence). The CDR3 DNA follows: TGTGCCAGCAGCTCCTCGGTCTTAACCCCTGAAGCTTTCTTT. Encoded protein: CASSSSVLTPEAFF.

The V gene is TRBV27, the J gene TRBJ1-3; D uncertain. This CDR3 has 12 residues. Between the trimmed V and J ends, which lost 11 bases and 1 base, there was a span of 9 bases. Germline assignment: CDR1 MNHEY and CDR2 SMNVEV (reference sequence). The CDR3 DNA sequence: TGTGCCGGCCGGTGTTCTGGAAACACCATATATTTT. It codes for CAGRCSGNTIYF.

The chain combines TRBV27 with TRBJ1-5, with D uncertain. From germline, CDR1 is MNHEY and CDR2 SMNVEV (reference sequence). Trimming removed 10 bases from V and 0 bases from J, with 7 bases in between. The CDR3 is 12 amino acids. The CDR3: CATPNSNQPQHF. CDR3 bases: TGTGCCACCCCGAATAGCAATCAGCCCCAGCATTTT.

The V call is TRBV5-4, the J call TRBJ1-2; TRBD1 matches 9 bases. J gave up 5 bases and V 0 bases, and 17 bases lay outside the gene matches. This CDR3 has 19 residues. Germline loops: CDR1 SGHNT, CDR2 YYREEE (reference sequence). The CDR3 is CASSLGRFNRGRLSYGYTF. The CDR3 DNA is TGTGCCAGCAGCTTGGGCAGGTTTAACAGGGGGCGCCTGTCTTATGGCTACACCTTC.

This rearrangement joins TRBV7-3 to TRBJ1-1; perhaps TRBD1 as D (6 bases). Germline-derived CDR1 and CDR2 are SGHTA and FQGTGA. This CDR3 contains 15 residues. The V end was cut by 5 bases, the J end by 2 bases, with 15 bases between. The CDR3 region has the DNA TGTGCCAGCAGCGTACAGGGATATGGAAACACTGAAGCTTTCTTT. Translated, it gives CASSVQGYGNTEAFF.

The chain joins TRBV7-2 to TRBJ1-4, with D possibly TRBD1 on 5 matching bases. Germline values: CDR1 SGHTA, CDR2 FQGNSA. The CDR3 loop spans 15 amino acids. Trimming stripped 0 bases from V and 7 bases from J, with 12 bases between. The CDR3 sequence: CASSLAQGLGEKLFF. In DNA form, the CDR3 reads TGTGCCAGCAGCTTAGCGCAGGGTTTGGGTGAAAAACTGTTTTTT.

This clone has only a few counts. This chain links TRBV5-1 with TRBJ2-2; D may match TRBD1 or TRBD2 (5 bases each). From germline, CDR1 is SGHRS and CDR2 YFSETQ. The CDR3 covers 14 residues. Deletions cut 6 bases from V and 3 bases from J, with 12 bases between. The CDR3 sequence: CASTGQGDTGELFF. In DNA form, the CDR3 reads TGCGCCAGCACTGGTCAGGGAGACACCGGGGAGCTGTTTTTT.

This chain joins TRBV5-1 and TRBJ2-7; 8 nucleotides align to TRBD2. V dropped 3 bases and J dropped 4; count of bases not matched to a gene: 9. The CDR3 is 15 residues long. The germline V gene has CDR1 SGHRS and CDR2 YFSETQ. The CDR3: CASSSSGTREYEQYF. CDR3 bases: TGCGCCAGCAGCTCCTCCGGGACTAGAGAATACGAGCAGTACTTC.

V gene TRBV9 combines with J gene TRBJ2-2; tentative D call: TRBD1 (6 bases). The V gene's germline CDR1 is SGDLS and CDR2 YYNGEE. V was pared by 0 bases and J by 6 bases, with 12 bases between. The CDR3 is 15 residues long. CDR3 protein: CASSVEGGSPGELFF. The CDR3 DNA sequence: TGTGCCAGCAGCGTAGAAGGGGGTTCGCCCGGGGAGCTGTTTTTT.

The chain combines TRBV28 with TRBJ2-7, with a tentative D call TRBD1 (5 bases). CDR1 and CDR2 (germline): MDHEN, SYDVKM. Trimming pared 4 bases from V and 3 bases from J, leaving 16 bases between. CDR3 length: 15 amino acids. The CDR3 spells CASSSPPEDNYEQYF. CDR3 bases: TGTGCCAGCAGTTCCCCCCCAGAGGACAACTACGAGCAGTACTTC.

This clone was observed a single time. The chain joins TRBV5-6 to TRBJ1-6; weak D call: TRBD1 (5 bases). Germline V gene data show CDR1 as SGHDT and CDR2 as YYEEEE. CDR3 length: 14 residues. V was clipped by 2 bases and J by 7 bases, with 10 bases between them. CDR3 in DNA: TGTGCCAGCAGCTTCCGGGGCCGAAATTCACCCCTCCACTTT. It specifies CASSFRGRNSPLHF.

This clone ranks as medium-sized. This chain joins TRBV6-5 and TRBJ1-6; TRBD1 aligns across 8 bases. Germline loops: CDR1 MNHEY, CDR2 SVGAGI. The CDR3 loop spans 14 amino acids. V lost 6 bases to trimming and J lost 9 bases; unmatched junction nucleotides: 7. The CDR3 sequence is CASSPGTGLSPLHF. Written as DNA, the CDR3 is TGTGCCAGCAGCCCCGGGACAGGTCTTTCACCCCTCCACTTT.

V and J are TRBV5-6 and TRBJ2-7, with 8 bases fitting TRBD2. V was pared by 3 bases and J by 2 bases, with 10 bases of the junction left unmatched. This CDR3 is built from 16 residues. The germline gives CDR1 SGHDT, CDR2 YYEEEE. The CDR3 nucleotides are TGTGCCAGCAGCTGGGGAGCGGGGGACCCCGCCTACGAGCAGTACTTC. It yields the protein CASSWGAGDPAYEQYF.

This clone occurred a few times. CDR3 amino acids: CASSAGTVTGELFF. The CDR3, as DNA: TGTGCCAGCAGCGCCGGGACAGTCACCGGGGAGCTGTTTTTT. The rearrangement uses TRBV11-2 and TRBJ2-2; 7 bases align to TRBD1. Germline assignment: CDR1 SGHAT and CDR2 FQNNGV. CDR3 length: 14 residues. After removal of 5 bases from V and 4 bases from J, the junction contained 4 bases not matched to a gene.

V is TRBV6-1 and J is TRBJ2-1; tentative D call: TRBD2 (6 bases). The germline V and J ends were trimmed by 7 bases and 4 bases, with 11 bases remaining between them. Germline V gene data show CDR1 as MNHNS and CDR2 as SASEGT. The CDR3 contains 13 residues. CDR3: CASTLGGYNEQFF. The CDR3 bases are TGTGCCAGCACCTTGGGGGGTTACAATGAGCAGTTCTTC.

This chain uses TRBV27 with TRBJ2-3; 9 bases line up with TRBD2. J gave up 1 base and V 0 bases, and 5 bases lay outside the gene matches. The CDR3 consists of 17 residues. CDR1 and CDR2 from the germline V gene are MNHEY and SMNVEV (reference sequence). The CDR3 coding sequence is TGTGCCAGCAGTTTATCGAGACTAGCGGCCCGCACAGATACGCAGTATTTT. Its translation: CASSLSRLAARTDTQYF.

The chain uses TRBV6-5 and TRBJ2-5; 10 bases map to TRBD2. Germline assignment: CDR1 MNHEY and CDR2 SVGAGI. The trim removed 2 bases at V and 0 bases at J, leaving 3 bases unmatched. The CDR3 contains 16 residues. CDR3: CASSYASGGYQETQYF. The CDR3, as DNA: TGTGCCAGCAGTTACGCTAGCGGGGGTTACCAAGAGACCCAGTACTTC.

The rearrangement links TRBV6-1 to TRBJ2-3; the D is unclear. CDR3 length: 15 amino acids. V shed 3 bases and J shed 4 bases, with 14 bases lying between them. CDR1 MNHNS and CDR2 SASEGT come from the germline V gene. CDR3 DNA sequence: TGTGCCAGCAGTGATGCTCACGGGTATGCAGATACGCAGTATTTT. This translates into CASSDAHGYADTQYF.

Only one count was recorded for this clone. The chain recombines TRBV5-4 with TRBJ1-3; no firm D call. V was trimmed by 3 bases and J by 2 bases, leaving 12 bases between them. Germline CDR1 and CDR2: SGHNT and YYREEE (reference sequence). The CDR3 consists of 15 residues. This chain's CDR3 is CASSSPGQAGNTIYF. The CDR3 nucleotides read TGTGCCAGCAGCTCCCCTGGGCAGGCTGGAAACACCATATATTTT. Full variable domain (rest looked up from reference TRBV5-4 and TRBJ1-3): ETGVTQSPTHLIKTRGQQVTLRCSSQSGHNTVSWYQQALGQGPQFIFQYYREEENGRGNFPPRFSGLQFPNYSSELNVNALELDDSALYLCASSSPGQAGNTIYFGEGSWLTVV.

CDR3 DNA sequence: TGTGCAAGTCGCTGGGGTCCTTCCGGGACGGACCACGGGGACGAGCAGTACTTC. Encoded protein: CASRWGPSGTDHGDEQYF. V usage is TRBV12-2 and J usage is TRBJ2-7. TRBV12-2 is classified as a pseudogene. This CDR3 region has 18 residues.